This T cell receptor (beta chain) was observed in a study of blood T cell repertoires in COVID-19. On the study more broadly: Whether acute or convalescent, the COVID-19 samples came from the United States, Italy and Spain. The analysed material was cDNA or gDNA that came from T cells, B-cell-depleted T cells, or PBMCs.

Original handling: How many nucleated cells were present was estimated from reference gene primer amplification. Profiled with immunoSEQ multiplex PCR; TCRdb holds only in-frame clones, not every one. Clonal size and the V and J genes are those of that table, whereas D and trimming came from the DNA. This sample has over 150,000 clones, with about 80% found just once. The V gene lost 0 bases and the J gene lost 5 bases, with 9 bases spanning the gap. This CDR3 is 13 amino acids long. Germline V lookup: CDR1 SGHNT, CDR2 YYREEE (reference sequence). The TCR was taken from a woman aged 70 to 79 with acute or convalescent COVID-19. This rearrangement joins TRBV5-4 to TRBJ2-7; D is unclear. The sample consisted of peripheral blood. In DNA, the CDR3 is TGTGCCAGCAGCTTGGTTGGGCCCAACGAGCAGTACTTC. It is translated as CASSLVGPNEQYF.